This T cell receptor beta chain emerged from a study of blood T cell repertoires in COVID-19. Study-wide background: PBMCs, B-cell-depleted T cells, or T cells were the source of the cDNA or gDNA that made up the material.

Individuals aged about 18 to 89 years were recruited from approximately 22 US areas. Each participant's cohort was designated according to participant-reported clinical history. Among Cohort 3 donors, those recovered had two negative PCRs, clearance, or symptom resolution. TCRdb's table, derived via immunoSEQ multiplex PCR, lists solely in-frame clones and lacks some. The data hold about 150,000 clones, with just under 85% observed a single time. CDR1 and CDR2 from the germline V gene are SEHNR and FQNEAQ (reference sequence). V was clipped by 4 bases and J by 0 bases, with 12 bases between them. The CDR3 runs to 15 residues.

This clonotype originated in a woman aged 40 to 50 who had recovered from COVID-19. This chain uses TRBV7-9 with TRBJ1-1, with D possibly TRBD1 on 6 matching bases. The sample taken for sequencing was PBMCs or T cells enriched from blood (not recorded which). The CDR3: CASSWGTSMNTEAFF. The CDR3 DNA follows: TGTGCCAGCAGCTGGGGGACAAGCATGAACACTGAAGCTTTCTTT.